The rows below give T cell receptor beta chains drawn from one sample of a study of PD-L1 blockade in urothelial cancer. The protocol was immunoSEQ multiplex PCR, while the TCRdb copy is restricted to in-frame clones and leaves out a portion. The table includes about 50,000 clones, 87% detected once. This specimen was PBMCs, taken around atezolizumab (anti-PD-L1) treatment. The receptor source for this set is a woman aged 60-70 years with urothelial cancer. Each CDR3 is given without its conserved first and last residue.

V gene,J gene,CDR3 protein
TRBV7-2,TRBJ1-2,ASSLVGQRNYGYT
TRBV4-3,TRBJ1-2,ASSRAGNYGYT
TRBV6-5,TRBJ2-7,ASSYGGMGSYEQY
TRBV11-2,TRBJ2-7,ASSLASHYEQY
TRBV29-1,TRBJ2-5,SARTGGASETQY
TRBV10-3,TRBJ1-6,AIRVEGVSPLH
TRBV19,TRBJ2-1,ASTEQGDLIFNEQF
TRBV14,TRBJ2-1,ASSSLGGNEQF
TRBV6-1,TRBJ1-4,ASSVTGLNEKLF
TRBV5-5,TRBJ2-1,ASSFWTGLPRNEQF
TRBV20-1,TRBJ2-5,SASAGSQY
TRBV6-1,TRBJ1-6,ASSPRQGGSPLH
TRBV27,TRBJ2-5,ATKGAGTRETQY
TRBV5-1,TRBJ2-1,ASRANAGDTYNEQF
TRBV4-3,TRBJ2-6,ASSQDIGSGANVLT
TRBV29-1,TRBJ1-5,SVGFYRGKNQPQH
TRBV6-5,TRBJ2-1,ASTEQGLDNEQF
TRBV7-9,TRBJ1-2,AIPRGTGGGYT
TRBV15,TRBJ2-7,ATSPGYDTYEQY
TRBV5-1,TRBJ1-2,ASSLDNYGYT
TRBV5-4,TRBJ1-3,ASSSKDRAGNTIY
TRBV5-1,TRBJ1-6,ASSSDRGRNSPLH
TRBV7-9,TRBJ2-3,ASSLGGAIGDTQY
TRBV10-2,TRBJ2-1,ATLSSYNEQF